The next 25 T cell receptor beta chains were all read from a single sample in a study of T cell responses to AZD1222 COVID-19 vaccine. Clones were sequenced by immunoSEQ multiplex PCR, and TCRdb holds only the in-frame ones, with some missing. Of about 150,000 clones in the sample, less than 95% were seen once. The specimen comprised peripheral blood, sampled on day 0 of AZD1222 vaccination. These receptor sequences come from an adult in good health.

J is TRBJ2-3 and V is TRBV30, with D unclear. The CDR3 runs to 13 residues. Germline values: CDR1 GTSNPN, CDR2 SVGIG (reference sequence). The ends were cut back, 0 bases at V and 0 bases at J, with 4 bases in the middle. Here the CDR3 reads CAWSVGSTDTQYF. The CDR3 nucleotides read TGTGCCTGGAGTGTGGGGAGCACAGATACGCAGTATTTT.

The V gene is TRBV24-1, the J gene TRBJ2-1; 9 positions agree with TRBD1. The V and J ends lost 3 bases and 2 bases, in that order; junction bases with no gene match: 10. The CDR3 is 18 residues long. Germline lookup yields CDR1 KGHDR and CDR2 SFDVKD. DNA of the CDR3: TGTGCCACCAGTGATCAACCGATACAGGGGGCTACCTACAATGAGCAGTTCTTC. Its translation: CATSDQPIQGATYNEQFF.

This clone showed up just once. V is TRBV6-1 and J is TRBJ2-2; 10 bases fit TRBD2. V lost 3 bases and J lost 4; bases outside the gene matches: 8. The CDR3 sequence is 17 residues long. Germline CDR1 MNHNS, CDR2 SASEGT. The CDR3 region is CASSDRLAGAITGELFF. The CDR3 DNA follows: TGTGCCAGCAGTGATCGGCTAGCGGGGGCCATCACCGGGGAGCTGTTTTTT.

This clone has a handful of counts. The CDR3 spells CASSYGGSAYGYTF. DNA for the CDR3: TGTGCCAGCAGTTACGGGGGCTCGGCCTATGGCTACACCTTC. This chain joins TRBV6-2 or TRBV6-3 and TRBJ1-2; tentative D call: TRBD1 (6 bases). V lost 2 bases and J 4 bases, leaving 11 bases between the germline ends. The CDR3 covers 14 residues. The V gene's germline CDR1 is MNHEY and CDR2 SVGEGT.

CDR3 nucleotides: TGTGCCAGCAGTCGACAGGGAATCTATGGCTACACCTTC. As protein: CASSRQGIYGYTF. The chain combines TRBV12-3 or TRBV12-4 with TRBJ1-2, with 7 bases aligning to TRBD1. The CDR3 is made up of 13 amino acids. Trimming removed 5 bases from V and 4 bases from J; junction bases left unmatched: 4.

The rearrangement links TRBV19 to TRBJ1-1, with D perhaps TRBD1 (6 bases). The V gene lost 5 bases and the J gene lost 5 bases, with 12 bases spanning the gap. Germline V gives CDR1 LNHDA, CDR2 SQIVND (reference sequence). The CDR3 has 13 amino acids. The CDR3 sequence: CASSPGAWTEAFF. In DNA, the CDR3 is TGTGCCAGTAGTCCGGGGGCCTGGACTGAAGCTTTCTTT.

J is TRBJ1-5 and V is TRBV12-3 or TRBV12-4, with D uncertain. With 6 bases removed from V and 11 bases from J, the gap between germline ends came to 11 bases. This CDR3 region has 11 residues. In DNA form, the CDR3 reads TGTGCCAGCAGCCCGGGCGTGGCCCAGCATTTT. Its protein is CASSPGVAQHF.

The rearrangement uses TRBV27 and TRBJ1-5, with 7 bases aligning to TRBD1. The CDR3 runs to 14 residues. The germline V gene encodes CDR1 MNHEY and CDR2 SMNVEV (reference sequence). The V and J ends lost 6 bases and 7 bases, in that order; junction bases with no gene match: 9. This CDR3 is CASRYRGGEQPQHF. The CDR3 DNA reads TGTGCCAGCAGATACCGAGGGGGCGAGCAGCCCCAGCATTTT.

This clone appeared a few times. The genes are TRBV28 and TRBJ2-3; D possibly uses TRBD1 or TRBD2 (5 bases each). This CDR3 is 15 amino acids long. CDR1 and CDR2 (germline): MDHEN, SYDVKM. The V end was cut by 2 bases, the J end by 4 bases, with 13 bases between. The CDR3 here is CASSLPGPEADTQYF. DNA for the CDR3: TGTGCCAGCAGTTTACCGGGGCCCGAGGCAGATACGCAGTATTTT.

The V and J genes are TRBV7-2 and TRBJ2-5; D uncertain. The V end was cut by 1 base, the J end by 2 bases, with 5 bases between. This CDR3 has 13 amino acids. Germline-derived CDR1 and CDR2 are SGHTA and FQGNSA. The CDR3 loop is CASSLVTQETQYF. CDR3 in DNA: TGTGCCAGCAGCTTAGTTACGCAAGAGACCCAGTACTTC.

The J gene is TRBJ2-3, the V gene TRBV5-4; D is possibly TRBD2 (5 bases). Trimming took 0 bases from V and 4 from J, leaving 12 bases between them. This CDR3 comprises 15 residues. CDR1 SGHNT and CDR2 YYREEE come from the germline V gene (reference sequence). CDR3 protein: CASSLVGGGADTQYF. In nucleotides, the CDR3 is TGTGCCAGCAGCTTGGTGGGCGGAGGTGCAGATACGCAGTATTTT. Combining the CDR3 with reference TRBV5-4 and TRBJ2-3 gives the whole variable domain ETGVTQSPTHLIKTRGQQVTLRCSSQSGHNTVSWYQQALGQGPQFIFQYYREEENGRGNFPPRFSGLQFPNYSSELNVNALELDDSALYLCASSLVGGGADTQYFGPGTRLTVL.

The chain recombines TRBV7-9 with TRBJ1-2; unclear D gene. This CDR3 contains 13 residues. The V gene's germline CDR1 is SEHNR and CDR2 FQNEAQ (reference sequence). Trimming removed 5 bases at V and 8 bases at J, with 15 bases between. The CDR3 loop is CASSLVERGGYTF. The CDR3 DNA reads TGTGCCAGCAGCCTTGTTGAGCGTGGCGGCTACACCTTC.

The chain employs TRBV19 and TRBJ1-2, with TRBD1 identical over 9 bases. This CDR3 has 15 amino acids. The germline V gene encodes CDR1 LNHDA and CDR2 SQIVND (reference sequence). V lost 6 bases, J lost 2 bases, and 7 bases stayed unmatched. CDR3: CASSPGQGHNYGYTF. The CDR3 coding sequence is TGTGCCAGTAGCCCGGGACAGGGCCACAACTATGGCTACACCTTC.

Here the CDR3 reads CASTFRGWSNQPQHF. The CDR3 nucleotides are TGTGCCAGCACCTTCAGGGGATGGAGCAATCAGCCCCAGCATTTT. This chain joins TRBV21-1 and TRBJ1-5; the table's D call, TRBD1, was not checked against the DNA. TRBV21-1 corresponds to a pseudogene. The CDR3 is 15 amino acids.

The CDR3 is CASSYSEQGGGYTF. In nucleotides, the CDR3 is TGTGCCAGCAGTTACTCGGAACAGGGTGGTGGCTACACCTTC. The chain recombines TRBV6-2 or TRBV6-3 with TRBJ1-2, with a tentative D call TRBD1 (6 bases). This CDR3 is built from 14 residues. Trimming took off 0 bases at V and 7 bases at J, with 12 bases between the two ends. CDR1 is MNHEY and CDR2 is SVGEGT in the germline V gene.

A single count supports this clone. CDR3 sequence (DNA): TGTGCCAGCAGTGGGCGTCTGTTTCACCAGTACTTC. It yields the protein CASSGRLFHQYF. J is TRBJ2-5 and V is TRBV6-2 or TRBV6-3, with unresolved D. The ends were cut back, 5 bases at V and 10 bases at J, with 14 bases in the middle. The CDR3 runs 12 residues. Germline CDR1 is MNHEY and CDR2 is SVGEGT.

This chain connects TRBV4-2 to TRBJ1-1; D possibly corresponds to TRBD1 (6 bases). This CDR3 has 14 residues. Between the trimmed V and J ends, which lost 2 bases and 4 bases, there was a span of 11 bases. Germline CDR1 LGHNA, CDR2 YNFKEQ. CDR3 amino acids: CASSQQTGFTEAFF. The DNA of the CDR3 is TGTGCCAGCAGCCAACAGACAGGTTTCACTGAAGCTTTCTTT.

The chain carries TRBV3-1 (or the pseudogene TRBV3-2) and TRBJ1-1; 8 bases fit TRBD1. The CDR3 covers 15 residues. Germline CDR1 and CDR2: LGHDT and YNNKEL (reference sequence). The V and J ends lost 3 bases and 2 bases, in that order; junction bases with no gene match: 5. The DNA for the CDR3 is TGTGCCAGCAGCCAGCAGGGGGCGCGAAACACTGAAGCTTTCTTT. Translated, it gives CASSQQGARNTEAFF.

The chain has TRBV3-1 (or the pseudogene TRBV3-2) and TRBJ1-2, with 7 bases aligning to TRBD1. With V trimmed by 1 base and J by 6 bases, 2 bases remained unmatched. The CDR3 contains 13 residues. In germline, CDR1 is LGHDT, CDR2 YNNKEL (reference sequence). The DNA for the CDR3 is TGTGCCAGCAGCCAAGGGACAGGTGATGGCTACACCTTC. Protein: CASSQGTGDGYTF.

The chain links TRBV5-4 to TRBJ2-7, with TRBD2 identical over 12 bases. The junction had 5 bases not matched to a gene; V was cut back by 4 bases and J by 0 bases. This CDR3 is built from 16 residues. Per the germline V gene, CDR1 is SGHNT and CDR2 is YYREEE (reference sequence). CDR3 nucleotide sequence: TGTGCCAGCAGCCCCGGACTAGCGGGAAGCTCCTACGAGCAGTACGTC. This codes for CASSPGLAGSSYEQYV.

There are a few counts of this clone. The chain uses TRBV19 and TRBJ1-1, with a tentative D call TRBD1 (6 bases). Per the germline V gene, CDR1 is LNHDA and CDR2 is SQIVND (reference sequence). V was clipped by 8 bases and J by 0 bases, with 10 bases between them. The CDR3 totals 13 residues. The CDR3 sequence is CASGQTMNTEAFF. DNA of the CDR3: TGTGCCAGTGGACAGACCATGAACACTGAAGCTTTCTTT.

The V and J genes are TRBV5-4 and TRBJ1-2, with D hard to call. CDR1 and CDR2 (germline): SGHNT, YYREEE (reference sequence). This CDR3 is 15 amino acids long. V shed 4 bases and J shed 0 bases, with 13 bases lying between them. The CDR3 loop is CASSRGTDTNYGYTF. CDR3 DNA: TGTGCCAGCAGCCGCGGAACAGATACTAACTATGGCTACACCTTC. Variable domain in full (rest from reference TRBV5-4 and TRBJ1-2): ETGVTQSPTHLIKTRGQQVTLRCSSQSGHNTVSWYQQALGQGPQFIFQYYREEENGRGNFPPRFSGLQFPNYSSELNVNALELDDSALYLCASSRGTDTNYGYTFGSGTRLTVV.

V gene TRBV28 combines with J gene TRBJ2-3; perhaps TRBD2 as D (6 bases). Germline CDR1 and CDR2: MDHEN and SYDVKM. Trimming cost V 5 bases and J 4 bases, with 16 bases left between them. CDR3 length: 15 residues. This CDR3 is CASSRTGAGPDTQYF. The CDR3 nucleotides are TGTGCCAGCAGTCGGACGGGTGCGGGACCAGATACGCAGTATTTT.

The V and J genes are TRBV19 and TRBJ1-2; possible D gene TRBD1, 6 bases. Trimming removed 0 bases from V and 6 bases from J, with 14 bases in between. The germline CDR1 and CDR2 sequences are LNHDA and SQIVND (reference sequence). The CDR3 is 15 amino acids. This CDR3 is CASSIDTGLNNGYTF. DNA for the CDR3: TGTGCCAGTAGTATAGATACAGGGCTAAATAATGGCTACACCTTC.

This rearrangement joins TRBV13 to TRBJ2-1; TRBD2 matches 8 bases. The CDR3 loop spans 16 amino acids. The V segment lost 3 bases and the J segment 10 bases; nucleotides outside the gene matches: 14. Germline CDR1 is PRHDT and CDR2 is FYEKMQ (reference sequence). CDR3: CASSLVAGPGGYEQFF. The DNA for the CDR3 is TGTGCCAGCAGCTTGGTAGCAGGTCCGGGAGGGTACGAGCAGTTCTTC. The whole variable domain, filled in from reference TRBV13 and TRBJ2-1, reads AAGVIQSPRHLIKEKRETATLKCYPIPRHDTVYWYQQGPGQDPQFLISFYEKMQSDKGSIPDRFSAQQFSDYHSELNMSSLELGDSALYFCASSLVAGPGGYEQFFGPGTRLTVL.